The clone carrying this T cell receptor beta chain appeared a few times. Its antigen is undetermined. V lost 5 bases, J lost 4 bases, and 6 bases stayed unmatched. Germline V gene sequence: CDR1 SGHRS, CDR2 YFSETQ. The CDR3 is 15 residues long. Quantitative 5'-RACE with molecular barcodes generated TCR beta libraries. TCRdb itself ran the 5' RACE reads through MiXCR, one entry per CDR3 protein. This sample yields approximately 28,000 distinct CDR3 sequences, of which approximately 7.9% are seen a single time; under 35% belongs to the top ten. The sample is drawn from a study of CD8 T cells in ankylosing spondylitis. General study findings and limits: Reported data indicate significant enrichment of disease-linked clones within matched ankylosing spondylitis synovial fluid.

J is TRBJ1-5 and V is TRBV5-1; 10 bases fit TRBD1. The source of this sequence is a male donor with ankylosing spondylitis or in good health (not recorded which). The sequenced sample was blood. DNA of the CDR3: TGCGCCAGCAGACTTGGGACAGGGGAGAATCAGCCCCAGCATTTT. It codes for CASRLGTGENQPQHF.